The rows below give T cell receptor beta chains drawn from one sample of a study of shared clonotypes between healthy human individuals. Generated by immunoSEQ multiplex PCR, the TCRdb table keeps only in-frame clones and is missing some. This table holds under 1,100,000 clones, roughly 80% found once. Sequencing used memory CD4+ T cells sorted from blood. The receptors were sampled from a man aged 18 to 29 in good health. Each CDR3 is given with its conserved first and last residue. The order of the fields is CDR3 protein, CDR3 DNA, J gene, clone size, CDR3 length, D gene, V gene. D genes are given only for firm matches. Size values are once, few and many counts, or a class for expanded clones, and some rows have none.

cdr3_aa: CASGTGTDTQYF
cdr3_nt: TGTGCTAGTGGTACGGGTACAGATACGCAGTATTTT
j_call: TRBJ2-3
clone_size: once
cdr3_length: 12
d_call: NA
v_call: TRBV12-5

cdr3_aa: CASSSLGALNF
cdr3_nt: TGTGCCAGCAGTTCGCTTGGGGCTCTAAACTTC
j_call: TRBJ2-7
clone_size: NA
cdr3_length: 11
d_call: NA
v_call: TRBV6-5

cdr3_aa: CASGLDPGNTIYF
cdr3_nt: TGTGCTAGTGGTTTGGACCCGGGAAACACCATATATTTT
j_call: TRBJ1-3
clone_size: NA
cdr3_length: 13
d_call: NA
v_call: TRBV12-5

cdr3_aa: CASSFDGDSPLHF
cdr3_nt: TGTGCCAGCAGTTTCGACGGGGATTCACCCCTCCACTTT
j_call: TRBJ1-6
clone_size: few
cdr3_length: 13
d_call: NA
v_call: TRBV7-9

cdr3_aa: CASSFLAGAYEQYF
cdr3_nt: TGCGCCAGCAGCTTTCTAGCGGGGGCCTACGAGCAGTACTTC
j_call: TRBJ2-7
clone_size: NA
cdr3_length: 14
d_call: TRBD2
v_call: TRBV5-1

cdr3_aa: CASSTTNDLDEQYF
cdr3_nt: TGTGCCAGCAGCACGACTAACGACTTGGACGAGCAGTACTTC
j_call: TRBJ2-7
clone_size: NA
cdr3_length: 14
d_call: NA
v_call: TRBV28

cdr3_aa: CASNSGTETEAFF
cdr3_nt: TGTGCCAGCAACTCCGGGACAGAGACTGAAGCTTTCTTT
j_call: TRBJ1-1
clone_size: NA
cdr3_length: 13
d_call: TRBD1
v_call: TRBV2

cdr3_aa: CASSQIRRDEKLFF
cdr3_nt: TGCGCCAGCAGCCAAATAAGGAGGGATGAAAAACTGTTTTTT
j_call: TRBJ1-4
clone_size: many
cdr3_length: 14
d_call: NA
v_call: TRBV4-1

cdr3_aa: CARSSGQGSGNQPQHF
cdr3_nt: TGTGCCAGAAGCTCCGGACAGGGTTCGGGCAATCAGCCCCAGCATTTT
j_call: TRBJ1-5
clone_size: NA
cdr3_length: 16
d_call: TRBD1
v_call: TRBV5-3

cdr3_aa: CASSETRTGGYTF
cdr3_nt: TGTGCCAGCAGTGAAACAAGGACGGGGGGCTACACCTTC
j_call: TRBJ1-2
clone_size: once
cdr3_length: 13
d_call: NA
v_call: TRBV6-1

cdr3_aa: CASSLGTPGAETQYF
cdr3_nt: TGTGCCAGCAGCTTAGGGACACCCGGAGCGGAGACCCAGTACTTC
j_call: TRBJ2-5
clone_size: NA
cdr3_length: 15
d_call: NA
v_call: TRBV7-9

cdr3_aa: CSARVGETQYF
cdr3_nt: TGCAGTGCTAGAGTGGGGGAGACCCAGTACTTC
j_call: TRBJ2-5
clone_size: NA
cdr3_length: 11
d_call: NA
v_call: TRBV20-1

cdr3_aa: CATSKAPIYEQYF
cdr3_nt: TGTGCCACCAGCAAGGCGCCGATCTACGAGCAGTACTTC
j_call: TRBJ2-7
clone_size: NA
cdr3_length: 13
d_call: NA
v_call: TRBV15

cdr3_aa: CATTGTQNTGELFF
cdr3_nt: TGTGCCACCACCGGGACACAGAACACCGGGGAGCTGTTTTTT
j_call: TRBJ2-2
clone_size: NA
cdr3_length: 14
d_call: NA
v_call: TRBV15

cdr3_aa: CASSWGRNSGNTIYF
cdr3_nt: TGTGCCAGTAGTTGGGGCAGAAACTCTGGAAACACCATATATTTT
j_call: TRBJ1-3
clone_size: few
cdr3_length: 15
d_call: NA
v_call: TRBV19

cdr3_aa: CASSSTSGGYNEQFF
cdr3_nt: TGTGCCAGCAGCTCGACTAGCGGGGGGTACAATGAGCAGTTCTTC
j_call: TRBJ2-1
clone_size: NA
cdr3_length: 15
d_call: TRBD2
v_call: TRBV7-2

cdr3_aa: CASSLATLTTEAFF
cdr3_nt: TGCGCCAGCAGCTTGGCTACATTAACCACTGAAGCTTTCTTT
j_call: TRBJ1-1
clone_size: NA
cdr3_length: 14
d_call: NA
v_call: TRBV5-1

cdr3_aa: CASSSRGTVGTDTQYF
cdr3_nt: TGTGCCAGCAGCAGTCGAGGAACTGTTGGAACAGATACGCAGTATTTT
j_call: TRBJ2-3
clone_size: NA
cdr3_length: 16
d_call: NA
v_call: TRBV9

cdr3_aa: CASSLRLAGGISYNEQFF
cdr3_nt: TGTGCCAGCAGCTTACGGCTAGCGGGAGGCATCTCCTACAATGAGCAGTTCTTC
j_call: TRBJ2-1
clone_size: NA
cdr3_length: 18
d_call: TRBD2
v_call: TRBV7-2

cdr3_aa: CASSLAVLNNQPQHF
cdr3_nt: TGTGCCAGCAGCTTAGCGGTTCTGAATAATCAGCCCCAGCATTTT
j_call: TRBJ1-5
clone_size: NA
cdr3_length: 15
d_call: NA
v_call: TRBV7-2

cdr3_aa: CASINRTSPGELFF
cdr3_nt: TGTGCCAGCATAAACCGGACTAGCCCCGGGGAGCTGTTTTTT
j_call: TRBJ2-2
clone_size: NA
cdr3_length: 14
d_call: TRBD2
v_call: TRBV5-4

cdr3_aa: CASSPDGRNTIYF
cdr3_nt: TGTGCCAGCTCACCAGACGGCAGAAACACCATATATTTT
j_call: TRBJ1-3
clone_size: few
cdr3_length: 13
d_call: NA
v_call: TRBV18

cdr3_aa: CASSPGAGANVLTF
cdr3_nt: TGTGCCAGCTCACCAGGGGCTGGGGCCAACGTCCTGACTTTC
j_call: TRBJ2-6
clone_size: few
cdr3_length: 14
d_call: NA
v_call: TRBV18

cdr3_aa: CASSLSWDRLNPPQHF
cdr3_nt: TGTGCCAGCAGTTTATCGTGGGACAGACTGAATCCGCCCCAGCATTTT
j_call: TRBJ1-5
clone_size: NA
cdr3_length: 16
d_call: TRBD1
v_call: TRBV27

cdr3_aa: CASSVEGRGQGAFGYTF
cdr3_nt: TGTGCCAGCAGCGTAGAGGGTCGGGGACAGGGGGCGTTTGGCTACACCTTC
j_call: TRBJ1-2
clone_size: NA
cdr3_length: 17
d_call: TRBD1
v_call: TRBV9

cdr3_aa: CASSWSGTGTDTQYF
cdr3_nt: TGTGCCAGCAGCTGGTCCGGGACTGGTACAGATACGCAGTATTTT
j_call: TRBJ2-3
clone_size: NA
cdr3_length: 15
d_call: NA
v_call: TRBV7-8

cdr3_aa: CAISFRQETYEQYF
cdr3_nt: TGTGCCATCAGTTTCAGACAGGAGACCTACGAGCAGTACTTC
j_call: TRBJ2-7
clone_size: NA
cdr3_length: 14
d_call: NA
v_call: TRBV10-3

cdr3_aa: CASSLDALSSYNSPLHF
cdr3_nt: TGTGCCAGCAGCTTGGACGCCCTCAGCTCCTATAATTCACCCCTCCACTTT
j_call: TRBJ1-6
clone_size: NA
cdr3_length: 17
d_call: NA
v_call: TRBV5-5

cdr3_aa: CASSERDRGNTIYF
cdr3_nt: TGTGCCAGCAGCGAGAGGGACAGGGGAAACACCATATATTTT
j_call: TRBJ1-3
clone_size: NA
cdr3_length: 14
d_call: TRBD1
v_call: TRBV9

cdr3_aa: CASSPPGVGKLFF
cdr3_nt: TGTGCCAGCAGTCCCCCTGGGGTAGGGAAACTGTTTTTT
j_call: TRBJ1-4
clone_size: NA
cdr3_length: 13
d_call: NA
v_call: TRBV6-5

cdr3_aa: CASSLEGGNEKLFF
cdr3_nt: TGTGCCAGCAGCTTGGAAGGGGGTAATGAAAAACTGTTTTTT
j_call: TRBJ1-4
clone_size: NA
cdr3_length: 14
d_call: NA
v_call: TRBV5-5

cdr3_aa: CASSAGTSGDQQYF
cdr3_nt: TGTGCTAGCAGCGCCGGGACTAGCGGGGACCAGCAGTACTTC
j_call: TRBJ2-7
clone_size: NA
cdr3_length: 14
d_call: TRBD2
v_call: TRBV7-7

cdr3_aa: CAWSEGEKLFF
cdr3_nt: TGTGCCTGGAGTGAAGGTGAAAAACTGTTTTTT
j_call: TRBJ1-4
clone_size: NA
cdr3_length: 11
d_call: NA
v_call: TRBV30

cdr3_aa: CASSAQQETQYF
cdr3_nt: TGTGCCAGCAGCGCGCAACAAGAGACCCAGTACTTC
j_call: TRBJ2-5
clone_size: NA
cdr3_length: 12
d_call: NA
v_call: TRBV5-4

cdr3_aa: CASSELAGGTEAFF
cdr3_nt: TGTGCCAGCAGCGAATTAGCAGGGGGCACTGAAGCTTTCTTT
j_call: TRBJ1-1
clone_size: NA
cdr3_length: 14
d_call: TRBD1
v_call: TRBV7-6

cdr3_aa: CASSLAPNQPQHF
cdr3_nt: TGTGCCAGCAGCTTAGCTCCCAATCAGCCCCAGCATTTT
j_call: TRBJ1-5
clone_size: NA
cdr3_length: 13
d_call: NA
v_call: TRBV7-2

cdr3_aa: CATSRTGGYEQFF
cdr3_nt: TGTGCCACCAGCAGAACAGGGGGCTATGAGCAGTTCTTC
j_call: TRBJ2-1
clone_size: NA
cdr3_length: 13
d_call: TRBD1
v_call: TRBV15

cdr3_aa: CAISPVQGATGNEQFF
cdr3_nt: TGTGCCATCAGTCCTGTTCAGGGGGCGACGGGAAATGAGCAGTTCTTC
j_call: TRBJ2-1
clone_size: NA
cdr3_length: 16
d_call: TRBD1
v_call: TRBV10-3

cdr3_aa: CASSGAPGAPNNSPLHF
cdr3_nt: TGTGCCAGCAGCGGAGCCCCGGGGGCCCCTAATAATTCACCCCTCCACTTT
j_call: TRBJ1-6
clone_size: NA
cdr3_length: 17
d_call: NA
v_call: TRBV9

cdr3_aa: CASRGASGGEYEQFF
cdr3_nt: TGTGCCAGCCGTGGGGCTAGCGGGGGGGAATATGAGCAGTTCTTC
j_call: TRBJ2-1
clone_size: NA
cdr3_length: 15
d_call: TRBD2
v_call: TRBV19

cdr3_aa: CASSGARQISTDTQYF
cdr3_nt: TGTGCCAGCAGCGGGGCAAGACAGATCAGCACAGATACGCAGTATTTT
j_call: TRBJ2-3
clone_size: NA
cdr3_length: 16
d_call: NA
v_call: TRBV9

cdr3_aa: CASSKAHPHRDPLRNEQFF
cdr3_nt: TGTGCCAGCAGCAAAGCTCATCCCCATCGGGACCCTTTGAGGAATGAGCAGTTCTTC
j_call: TRBJ2-1
clone_size: NA
cdr3_length: 19
d_call: NA
v_call: TRBV21-1

cdr3_aa: CASSFPLGAPTEAFF
cdr3_nt: TGTGCCAGCAGTTTTCCTCTGGGGGCGCCGACTGAAGCTTTCTTT
j_call: TRBJ1-1
clone_size: NA
cdr3_length: 15
d_call: NA
v_call: TRBV5-6

cdr3_aa: CAIAASGGTYEQYF
cdr3_nt: TGTGCCATCGCCGCTAGCGGGGGCACCTACGAGCAGTACTTC
j_call: TRBJ2-7
clone_size: few
cdr3_length: 14
d_call: TRBD2
v_call: TRBV10-3

cdr3_aa: CASSLKGPGGQFF
cdr3_nt: TGTGCCAGCAGCTTAAAGGGGCCGGGGGGGCAGTTCTTC
j_call: TRBJ2-1
clone_size: few
cdr3_length: 13
d_call: TRBD2
v_call: TRBV7-2

cdr3_aa: CASSDFGVSYNEQFF
cdr3_nt: TGTGCCAGCAGTGATTTTGGGGTGTCGTACAATGAGCAGTTCTTC
j_call: TRBJ2-1
clone_size: NA
cdr3_length: 15
d_call: NA
v_call: TRBV6-1

cdr3_aa: CASSRDRGLYEQYF
cdr3_nt: TGCGCCAGCAGTAGGGACAGGGGCCTTTACGAGCAGTACTTC
j_call: TRBJ2-7
clone_size: NA
cdr3_length: 14
d_call: TRBD1
v_call: TRBV10-2